This TCR beta chain was retrieved from a study of tumor and adjacent non-tumor tissue in lung cancer. This CDR3 has 18 amino acids. No cell sorting was done before RNA was extracted from the tissue. More than 3 cm separated this lung sample from the edge of the tumor. Concerning this clonotype: One junction end disagrees with the germline gene, perhaps due to a read error.

Three rounds of nested PCR, following a modified ARM-PCR protocol, produced the TCRbeta library. From the multiplex PCR reads, TCRdb called clonotypes with MiXCR, one entry per CDR3 protein. The sample lists over 35,000 distinct CDR3 sequences; roughly 66% were seen once. Sequencing was done on a sample of distant non-tumor lung tissue. This chain uses TRBV12-3 or TRBV12-4 with TRBJ2-6; a weak D match, TRBD1 (6 bases). This sequence originates from a man in his fifties or sixties with non-small cell lung cancer. CDR3: CASSKTRGLGSGVNVLSF. CDR3 DNA: TGTGCCAGCAGCAAAACCAGGGGCTTGGGATCTGGGGTCAACGTCCTGAGTTTC.